This T cell receptor (beta chain) was observed in a study of blood T cell repertoires in COVID-19. For the study at large: The United States, Italy and Spain provided the acute and convalescent COVID-19 samples.

The protocol was immunoSEQ multiplex PCR, while the TCRdb copy is restricted to in-frame clones and leaves out a portion. The table records 270,000 or so clones, approximately 85% of them present only once. Recruits, aged about 18 to 100 years, lived in 24 US areas. Cohort placement rested on clinical history that participants reported themselves. This sequence originates from a woman in her fifties or sixties who had been exposed to COVID-19. Sequenced sample: PBMCs or T cells enriched from blood (not recorded which).

CDR3 loop: CASSPEFGGRETQYF. CDR3 DNA sequence: TGTGCCAGCAGCCCAGAGTTCGGGGGGCGAGAGACCCAGTACTTC. This chain links TRBV28 with TRBJ2-5; D is possibly TRBD2 (7 bases). The V end was cut by 6 bases, the J end by 4 bases, with 18 bases between. CDR1 MDHEN and CDR2 SYDVKM come from the germline V gene. The CDR3 length is 15 residues.